This T cell receptor (beta chain) was captured by sequencing in a study of low-dose radiotherapy and immunotherapy resistance in tumors. The CDR3 is 17 amino acids. CDR1 and CDR2 from the germline V gene are SGHRS and YFSETQ. The V segment lost 0 bases and the J segment 4 bases; nucleotides outside the gene matches: 8. First-strand cDNA relied on TRAV- and TRBV-specific primers spanning alpha and beta chains. The TCRs were subjected to amplification over around 19 PCR cycles employing a constant-region primer in conjunction with a V-primer adapter. In TCRdb, the reads were re-called with MiXCR into one record per CDR3 protein. The data show 65,000 to 90,000 distinct CDR3 sequences, under 20% seen once. The time point: before trial treatment.

The sequence was collected from a male donor with prostate cancer. The gene calls are TRBV5-1 and TRBJ2-3, with TRBD2 matching 10 bases. Source: PBMCs, taken before treatment. Here the CDR3 reads CASSLGPSGSIADTQYF. The CDR3 region has the DNA TGCGCCAGCAGCTTGGGTCCTAGCGGGAGTATCGCAGATACGCAGTATTTT.